This T cell receptor (beta chain) came from a study of identical twins. The CDR3 covers 16 residues. From germline, CDR1 is SEHNR and CDR2 FQNEAQ (reference sequence). With V trimmed by 3 bases and J by 1 base, 8 bases remained unmatched. TCRdb ran MiXCR on the 5' RACE reads and lists one entry per CDR3 protein. Among under 900,000 distinct CDR3 sequences listed, 18% were seen once. The same sample was also studied in work on T cells expressing NK-cell markers.

The TCR originated in a woman aged 18-29 years in good health. The V gene is TRBV7-9, the J gene TRBJ1-1; 7 nucleotides line up with TRBD1. The sample taken for sequencing was PBMCs. CDR3 sequence (DNA): TGTGCCAGCAGCTTCAGACAGGGCCCAAGGAACACTGAAGCTTTCTTT. Translating gives CASSFRQGPRNTEAFF.